What follows describes a single TCR beta chain. The data stem from a study of blood T cell repertoires in COVID-19. About the research overall: T cells, B-cell-depleted T cells, or PBMCs supplied cDNA or gDNA.

In the authors' methods: Nucleated cell number was recorded as an estimate derived from reference gene primer amplification. Clones were read by immunoSEQ multiplex PCR, and TCRdb kept only the in-frame ones, dropping some. V and J calls plus clone size are reproduced from that table; the DNA served to infer D and trimming. Altogether some 450,000 clones are present, over 85% being singletons, with the ten largest covering 0.7% to 0.85%. J gave up 4 bases and V 7 bases, and 8 bases lay outside the gene matches. From germline, CDR1 is LNHDA and CDR2 SQIVND (reference sequence). This CDR3 region has 16 residues. One Seattle source followed patients from active infection through their disease course.

The clonotype originates from a man aged 18 to 30 with COVID-19, enrolled during active disease. The chain recombines TRBV19 with TRBJ2-3; 13 bases agree with TRBD2. The sequenced material came from peripheral blood. The CDR3 region has the DNA TGTGCCAGTATTCGGACTAGCGGGAGTTCCGCAGATACGCAGTATTTT. Protein product: CASIRTSGSSADTQYF.